These 4 T cell receptor beta chains were sequenced from one sample in a study of blood T cell repertoires in COVID-19. The data were produced by immunoSEQ multiplex PCR, yet TCRdb's version contains in-frame clones alone and is incomplete. This table holds some 270,000 clones, roughly nine tenths found once. Sequenced material: peripheral blood. The source is a man over 45 with acute or convalescent COVID-19.

V and J are TRBV3-1 (or the pseudogene TRBV3-2) and TRBJ1-5, with D maybe TRBD1 (5 bases). This CDR3 is 15 amino acids long. V lost 1 base and J lost 2, with 9 bases in between. Germline V gene data show CDR1 as LGHDT and CDR2 as YNNKEL (reference sequence). Written as DNA, the CDR3 is TGTGCCAGCAGCCAAGCCGGGGGAGGCAATCAGCCCCAGCATTTT. It translates to CASSQAGGGNQPQHF.

The chain couples TRBV7-6 to TRBJ2-7, with D unclear. The V gene's germline CDR1 is SGHVS and CDR2 FNYEAQ. V was cut by 1 base and J by 4 bases, with 14 bases left in between. This CDR3 has 15 amino acids. The chain's CDR3 is CASSLESGKRYEQYF. CDR3 nucleotides: TGTGCCAGCAGCTTAGAATCGGGTAAAAGGTACGAGCAGTACTTC.

The chain employs TRBV5-1 and TRBJ1-6; D gene unclear. Germline loops: CDR1 SGHRS, CDR2 YFSETQ. The CDR3 has 16 residues. V lost 2 bases to trimming and J lost 8 bases, with 17 bases between them. CDR3 amino acids: CASSFELQDGDSPLHF. In DNA form, the CDR3 reads TGCGCCAGCAGCTTTGAACTTCAGGACGGGGATTCACCCCTCCACTTT.

The J gene is TRBJ2-3, the V gene TRBV15; 9 nucleotides agree with TRBD2. The CDR3 is made up of 17 amino acids. V lost 1 base, J lost 2 bases, and 7 bases stayed unmatched. From germline, CDR1 is LNHNV and CDR2 YYDKDF (reference sequence). The CDR3 bases are TGTGCCACCAGCAGAGGGCTAGCGGGGCTTTTCACAGATACGCAGTATTTT. It specifies CATSRGLAGLFTDTQYF.